This T cell receptor beta chain was observed in a study of blood T cell repertoires in COVID-19. Study-wide background: Samples representing acute and convalescent COVID-19 were sourced from the United States, Italy and Spain.

Original processing notes: Reference gene primer amplification in the assay estimated nucleated cell counts. This table comes from immunoSEQ multiplex PCR, and its TCRdb copy is limited to in-frame clones, with some not included. The DNA was the basis for D and trimming; V, J and clone size are from that table. Counted here are some 89,000 clones, approximately 87% occurring once; the ten biggest clones make up 15% to 17%. This CDR3 is 14 amino acids long. Germline assignment: CDR1 MNHEY and CDR2 SVGAGI. V gave up 6 bases and J gave up 8 bases; unmatched junction bases: 8. The genes are TRBV6-5 and TRBJ1-4; 8 nucleotides agree with TRBD1. This receptor was obtained from a human donor in a cohort sampled during active COVID-19. Sequenced input: peripheral blood. The CDR3 region is CASSPQGAVEKLFF. DNA for the CDR3: TGTGCCAGCAGCCCCCAGGGGGCCGTAGAAAAACTGTTTTTT.